These T cell receptor beta chains were read from a single sample in a study of blood T cells in healthy people across ages. TCRdb used MiXCR to reprocess the 5' RACE reads, holding one entry per CDR3 protein. Here the sample spans fewer than 900,000 distinct CDR3 sequences, roughly 41% being singletons. Sequenced sample: blood. The receptors here all came from a woman aged 60-75 years in good health. Each CDR3 is given without its conserved first and last residue.

v_gene	j_gene	CDR3aa
TRBV9	TRBJ2-5	ASSVATGGFGFYQETQY
TRBV4-2	TRBJ2-3	ASSQGLAGVVTQY
TRBV7-2	TRBJ2-1	ASSPKREPYNEQF
TRBV10-3	TRBJ2-1	AISESRQNEQF
TRBV20-1	TRBJ2-5	SARGTSGGDEQY
TRBV3-1	TRBJ2-7	AGSQEGQVYEQY
TRBV28	TRBJ2-1	ASRKSPGRVNEQF
TRBV5-1	TRBJ2-6	ASTESSGANVLT
TRBV7-9	TRBJ2-3	ASTRGVWDTQY
TRBV7-2	TRBJ2-1	ASSLGLSPYNEQF
TRBV20-1	TRBJ2-1	SARGTPNNEQF
TRBV7-2	TRBJ2-3	ASSFRPREADTQY
TRBV20-1	TRBJ1-2	SARDLSSYGYT
TRBV6-5	TRBJ1-1	ASKKSGNTEAF
TRBV21-1	TRBJ2-7	ASRGLPSYEQY
TRBV6-2/TRBV6-3	TRBJ2-5	ATSGGLRGTQY
TRBV20-1	TRBJ2-7	SASSPGQGHSYEQY
TRBV29-1	TRBJ2-1	SVRLAGGHEQF
TRBV9	TRBJ2-7	ASSVGRGGGSYEQY
TRBV28	TRBJ2-3	ASSLTVSGTSRTDTQY
TRBV3-1	TRBJ2-5	ASSHPPGAGKETQY
TRBV20-1	.	SGLTTKSSYEQY
TRBV20-1	TRBJ2-1	SARGGGGGRSYNEQF